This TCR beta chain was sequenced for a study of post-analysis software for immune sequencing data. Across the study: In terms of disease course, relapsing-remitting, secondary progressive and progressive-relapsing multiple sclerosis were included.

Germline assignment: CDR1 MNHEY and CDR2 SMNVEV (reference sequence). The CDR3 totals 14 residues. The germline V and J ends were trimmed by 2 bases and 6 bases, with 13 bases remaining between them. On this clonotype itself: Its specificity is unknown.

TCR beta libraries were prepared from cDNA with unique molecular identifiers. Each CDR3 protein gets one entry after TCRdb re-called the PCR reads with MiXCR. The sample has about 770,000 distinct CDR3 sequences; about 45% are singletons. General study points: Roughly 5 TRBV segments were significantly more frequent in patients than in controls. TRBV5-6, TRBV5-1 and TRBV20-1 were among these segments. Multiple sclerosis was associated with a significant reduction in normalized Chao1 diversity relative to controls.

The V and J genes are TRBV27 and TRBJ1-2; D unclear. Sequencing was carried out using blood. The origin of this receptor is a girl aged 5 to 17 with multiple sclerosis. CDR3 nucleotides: TGTGCCAGCAGTTTAACCCCCCTGGGAGATGGCTACACCTTC. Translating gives CASSLTPLGDGYTF.